The 5 T cell receptor beta chains given below trace back to one sample, sequenced in a study of T cell changes during pregnancy in multiple sclerosis (dated by TCRdb to the late 2010s). Preparation of the library involved the immunoSEQ multiplex PCR assay. Held by TCRdb, this immuneACCESS table contains in-frame sequences only and omits some clones. Under half of the omission traces to an unresolved V gene where checked; the cause of the rest is unknown. The sample table holds over 90,000 clones, of which 75% to 95% were seen once. The ten top clones hold under 0.85% of the sample. The source was peripheral blood, collected in the second trimester of pregnancy. The receptors originated from a female donor in good health, enrolled as a control in a pregnancy study.

CDR3 sequence (DNA): TGTGCCAGCAGTTTAGGGCAGGGAGAAGCTTTCTTT. Protein sequence: CASSLGQGEAFF. The chain has TRBV6-6 and TRBJ1-1, with TRBD1 as a possible D gene (5 bases). The CDR3 is 12 residues long. The germline gives CDR1 MNHNY, CDR2 SVGAGI (reference sequence). Trimming removed 4 bases at V and 8 bases at J, with 11 bases between.

V gene TRBV5-5 combines with J gene TRBJ2-3; 11 bases agree with TRBD2. V lost 2 bases, J lost 2 bases, and 4 bases stayed unmatched. The CDR3 has 16 amino acids. Germline V CDR1 and CDR2: SGHKS, YYEKEE (reference sequence). CDR3 region: CASSFRTSGYTDTQYF. The CDR3 coding sequence is TGTGCCAGCAGCTTTAGGACTAGCGGGTACACAGATACGCAGTATTTT.

This clone was detected once. The chain carries TRBV5-6 and TRBJ1-4; no definite D call. The germline V gene has CDR1 SGHDT and CDR2 YYEEEE. CDR3 length equals 15 residues. With 0 bases removed from V and 4 bases from J, the gap between germline ends came to 10 bases. The CDR3 reads CASSLGNEGNEKLFF. The CDR3 coding sequence is TGTGCCAGCAGCTTGGGGAATGAGGGTAATGAAAAACTGTTTTTT.

Turning to this clone: Germline is not matched at one junction end, which may reflect a read error. V is TRBV6-1 and J is TRBJ2-1, with a possible D match to TRBD2 (7 bases). CDR3 length: 13 residues. Germline V gene lookup returns CDR1 MNHNS and CDR2 SASEGT. In DNA form, the CDR3 reads TGTGCCAGCAGAGAAGGGGGGGACAATGAGCAGTTCTTC. Translation gives CASREGGDNEQFF.

The J gene is TRBJ2-5, the V gene TRBV5-4; D might be TRBD1 (6 bases). The CDR3 contains 13 residues. Germline loops: CDR1 SGHNT, CDR2 YYREEE (reference sequence). V shed 6 bases and J shed 1 base, with 10 bases lying between them. CDR3 in amino acids: CASTQGPQETQYF. The CDR3 DNA reads as TGTGCCAGCACCCAGGGGCCCCAAGAGACCCAGTACTTC.